Presented here are 20 T cell receptor beta chains from one specimen sequenced in a study of PD-L1 blockade in urothelial cancer. Specified time point: pretreatment peripheral blood. Sequenced by immunoSEQ multiplex PCR; TCRdb stores in-frame clones only, minus some. The sample consists of 70,000 or so clones, 90% of them appearing once. Source: PBMCs, taken around atezolizumab (anti-PD-L1) treatment. Every receptor here comes from a man between 65 and 85 years old with urothelial cancer.

The chain uses TRBV19 and TRBJ1-5; 7 nucleotides agree with TRBD1. This CDR3 region has 15 residues. V lost 4 bases to trimming and J lost 5 bases; unmatched junction nucleotides: 8. CDR1 and CDR2 from the germline V gene are LNHDA and SQIVND (reference sequence). For the CDR3, the DNA is TGTGCCAGTAGTACGGGACAGATCCGGGATCAGCCCCAGCATTTT. Protein product: CASSTGQIRDQPQHF.

The rearrangement joins TRBV7-9 to TRBJ2-1, with D hard to call. Germline CDR1 reads SEHNR; CDR2 reads FQNEAQ (reference sequence). The CDR3 spans 11 residues. V gave up 5 bases and J gave up 7 bases, with 6 bases separating them. This CDR3 reads CASSPRNEQFF. The CDR3 DNA sequence: TGTGCCAGCAGCCCTCGGAATGAGCAGTTCTTC.

This clone was counted a few times. The sample carries other DNA sequences with the same CDR3. V gene TRBV19 combines with J gene TRBJ1-1; 8 bases line up with TRBD1. J gave up 1 base and V 4 bases, and 2 bases lay outside the gene matches. This CDR3 contains 14 residues. The V gene's germline CDR1 is LNHDA and CDR2 SQIVND (reference sequence). CDR3 amino acids: CASSNGQGNTEAFF. As DNA, the CDR3 is TGTGCCAGTAGTAATGGACAGGGGAACACTGAAGCTTTCTTT.

The chain joins TRBV28 to TRBJ1-4; D is possibly TRBD1 (6 bases). V was cut by 3 bases and J by 0 bases, with 14 bases left in between. CDR1 and CDR2 (germline): MDHEN, SYDVKM. The CDR3 is made up of 17 amino acids. In DNA form, the CDR3 reads TGTGCCAGCAGTTTCCTGAGAAGGACAGCAACTAATGAAAAACTGTTTTTT. Its protein product is CASSFLRRTATNEKLFF.

The CDR3 DNA reads as TGTGCTAGTGGCCCTCCCGACAGGTCCTACGAGCAGTACTTC. Translated, it gives CASGPPDRSYEQYF. The rearrangement joins TRBV12-5 to TRBJ2-7, with TRBD1 as a possible D gene (6 bases). Germline CDR1 reads LGHNT; CDR2 reads FRNRAP. The CDR3 runs to 14 residues. V was shortened by 6 bases and J by 1 base, with 13 bases between the two germline ends.

CDR3 residues: CASSRGLAGGPGSYEQYF. DNA for the CDR3: TGTGCCAGCAGTAGGGGACTAGCGGGAGGCCCAGGGTCCTACGAGCAGTACTTC. The chain is built from TRBV27 and TRBJ2-7, with 15 bases fitting TRBD2. Trimming removed 5 bases from V and 1 base from J; junction bases left unmatched: 9. Germline loops: CDR1 MNHEY, CDR2 SMNVEV (reference sequence). The CDR3 covers 18 residues.

The rearrangement uses TRBV5-1 and TRBJ2-1; 13 positions agree with TRBD2. CDR1 is SGHRS, CDR2 YFSETQ, per germline. V trimming: 5 bases; J trimming: 6 bases; junction bases outside the gene matches: 8. This CDR3 contains 16 residues. The CDR3 sequence is CASRINRLAGGNEQFF. The CDR3 DNA sequence: TGCGCCAGCAGGATTAATCGACTAGCGGGGGGCAATGAGCAGTTCTTC.

The chain has TRBV7-9 and TRBJ2-1, with D perhaps TRBD1 (6 bases). The germline gives CDR1 SEHNR, CDR2 FQNEAQ (reference sequence). The CDR3 runs to 14 residues. With 5 bases removed from V and 7 bases from J, the gap between germline ends came to 15 bases. The CDR3 here is CASSPWTVTNEQFF. In nucleotides, the CDR3 is TGTGCCAGCAGCCCCTGGACAGTTACGAATGAGCAGTTCTTC.

The chain links TRBV5-1 to TRBJ2-1, with TRBD2 as a possible D gene (7 bases). With 10 bases removed from V and 8 bases from J, the gap between germline ends came to 13 bases. CDR1 SGHRS and CDR2 YFSETQ come from the germline V gene. The CDR3 is made up of 11 amino acids. The CDR3 region is CAGGRGDEQFF. Written as DNA, the CDR3 is TGCGCCGGGGGGAGGGGGGATGAGCAGTTCTTC.

This rearrangement joins TRBV9 to TRBJ2-7; D gene ambiguous. Trimming took off 4 bases at V and 1 base at J, with 15 bases between the two ends. Germline CDR1 is SGDLS and CDR2 is YYNGEE. This CDR3 spans 15 amino acids. CDR3 coding DNA: TGTGCCAGCAGCCCCTCGAGTGCCTTTTCCTACGAGCAGTACTTC. This codes for CASSPSSAFSYEQYF.

The genes are TRBV7-9 and TRBJ1-1; no reliable D call. Germline V CDR1 and CDR2: SEHNR, FQNEAQ (reference sequence). The CDR3 is 14 residues long. V dropped 2 bases and J dropped 1 base, with 8 bases sitting between them. The chain's CDR3 is CASSLYRGNTEAFF. Written as DNA, the CDR3 is TGTGCCAGCAGCTTATACCGAGGGAACACTGAAGCTTTCTTT.

The chain has TRBV5-1 and TRBJ2-7; 10 bases are a match to TRBD1. J lost 3 bases, V lost 1 base, and 16 bases had no gene match. Germline CDR1 reads SGHRS; CDR2 reads YFSETQ. This CDR3 contains 19 residues. CDR3 loop: CASSLSTGGAFNQLYEQYF. CDR3 coding DNA: TGCGCCAGCAGCTTGTCGACAGGGGGCGCCTTCAACCAACTCTACGAGCAGTACTTC.

The V gene is TRBV4-2, the J gene TRBJ2-3; 10 bases are shared with TRBD1. Unmatched junction bases numbered 13, after V lost 0 bases and J lost 4 bases. Germline CDR1 is LGHNA and CDR2 is YNFKEQ. CDR3 size: 19 residues. CDR3 protein: CASSQDHAGTGANPDTQYF. The CDR3 region has the DNA TGTGCCAGCAGCCAAGATCACGCCGGGACAGGGGCAAATCCAGATACGCAGTATTTT.

This clone was picked up one time. This chain links TRBV11-2 with TRBJ1-1; D possibly corresponds to TRBD1 (6 bases). CDR3 length: 13 amino acids. CDR1 and CDR2 from the germline V gene are SGHAT and FQNNGV. The V gene lost 8 bases and the J gene lost 5 bases, with 15 bases spanning the gap. CDR3 residues: CASSQGGGTEAFF. For the CDR3, the DNA is TGTGCCAGCTCCCAGGGAGGGGGGACTGAAGCTTTCTTT.

This chain joins TRBV6-6 and TRBJ2-1; 11 bases map to TRBD1. The CDR3 totals 13 residues. V trimming: 6 bases; J trimming: 8 bases; junction bases outside the gene matches: 3. CDR1 MNHNY and CDR2 SVGAGI come from the germline V gene (reference sequence). CDR3 in amino acids: CASSRDRGYEQFF. CDR3 nucleotides: TGTGCCAGCAGCCGGGACAGGGGGTATGAGCAGTTCTTC.

This chain connects TRBV5-4 to TRBJ2-1, with 11 nucleotides matching TRBD2. This CDR3 contains 15 residues. V shed 1 base, J shed 8 bases, and the junction held 5 bases outside the gene matches. In germline, CDR1 is SGHNT, CDR2 YYREEE (reference sequence). CDR3 protein: CASSLTSGRAHEQFF. In DNA, the CDR3 is TGTGCCAGCAGCTTGACTAGCGGGAGAGCCCATGAGCAGTTCTTC.

In this sample, this clone turned up once. The same CDR3 is also encoded by other DNA sequences in this sample. The rearrangement links TRBV29-1 to TRBJ2-1, with 9 bases matching TRBD2. CDR1 SQVTM and CDR2 ANQGSEA come from the germline V gene. The CDR3 is 16 amino acids. The V gene end was trimmed by 7 bases and the J gene end by 0 bases; junction bases not matched to a gene: 10. The CDR3 DNA sequence: TGCAGCGGGGGGACTAGCCCCGCTGGCTCCTACAATGAGCAGTTCTTC. Its protein is CSGGTSPAGSYNEQFF.

The chain has TRBV10-2 and TRBJ1-1, with D tentatively TRBD1 (5 bases). Trimming stripped 5 bases from V and 6 bases from J, with 19 bases between. CDR3 length equals 15 residues. Germline CDR1 and CDR2: WSHSY and SAAADI. The CDR3 reads CASSPPVGGVPEAFF. In nucleotides, the CDR3 is TGCGCCAGCAGTCCCCCCGTGGGGGGGGTACCTGAAGCTTTCTTT.

The table lists this clone with a few counts. J is TRBJ2-5 and V is TRBV2; 10 positions agree with TRBD2. The germline gives CDR1 SNHLY, CDR2 FYNNEI. The CDR3 has 15 residues. The V gene end was trimmed by 4 bases and the J gene end by 5 bases; junction bases not matched to a gene: 7. The CDR3 region is CASSGRAGGRETQYF. As DNA, the CDR3 is TGTGCCAGCAGTGGACGAGCGGGAGGGCGGGAGACCCAGTACTTC.

V usage is TRBV5-1 and J usage is TRBJ2-1; 9 bases match TRBD2. CDR3 length: 17 residues. The trim removed 4 bases at V and 8 bases at J, leaving 16 bases unmatched. Germline V gene sequence: CDR1 SGHRS, CDR2 YFSETQ. In DNA, the CDR3 is TGCGCCAGCAGCCCCACCTTTAGCGGGAGACGGATCGATGAGCAGTTCTTC. Protein: CASSPTFSGRRIDEQFF.